Here is one T cell receptor (beta chain) with its context. Per the original data handling: Amplification of reference gene primers provided the estimated nucleated cell counts. Here immunoSEQ multiplex PCR was the method, and the copy in TCRdb shows in-frame clones only, minus some. That table supplies the V and J calls and clone size; D and trimming were determined from the DNA. The sample holds 160,000 or so clones; roughly 90% are singletons and the top ten take about 3%. V was clipped by 0 bases and J by 4 bases, with 13 bases between them. CDR3 length: 15 amino acids. The germline V gene has CDR1 LGHDT and CDR2 YNNKEL (reference sequence). This sample is part of a study of blood T cell repertoires in COVID-19. Overall study: Samples of COVID-19 (acute and convalescent) were obtained from the United States, Italy and Spain. PBMCs, B-cell-depleted T cells, or T cells provided the cDNA or gDNA that made up the material.

Sequencing used peripheral blood. This clonotype was obtained from a man aged 55 to 69 with acute or convalescent COVID-19. The V gene is TRBV3-1 (or the pseudogene TRBV3-2), the J gene TRBJ2-7, with D tentatively TRBD1 (6 bases). The CDR3 sequence: CASSQEVTGAYEQYF. CDR3 in DNA: TGTGCCAGCAGCCAAGAAGTGACAGGAGCTTACGAGCAGTACTTC.